The 19 T cell receptor beta chains listed next were all sequenced from one sample in a study. TCRdb re-derived calls from the reads in MiXCR, one entry per CDR3 protein. This sample has about 3,500 distinct CDR3 sequences; about 9% occur once, and the top ten carry about 6.5%. Source material: CD4+ T cells from synovial fluid. The source is a human donor with rheumatoid arthritis.

In this sample, this clonotype turned up many times. The V gene is TRBV2, the J gene TRBJ1-6; no reliable D call. Deletions cut 7 bases from V and 11 bases from J, with 12 bases between. Germline assignment: CDR1 SNHLY and CDR2 FYNNEI. CDR3 length: 12 residues. The CDR3 nucleotides read TGTGCCAGCAAACCTGCAGGCACACCCCTCCACTTT. Protein sequence: CASKPAGTPLHF.

This clonotype is medium-sized (0.01 to 0.1%) in the sample. The rearrangement joins TRBV7-2 to TRBJ2-5; the D gene is possibly TRBD2 (6 bases). V was trimmed by 1 base and J by 4 bases, leaving 10 bases between them. The germline gives CDR1 SGHTA, CDR2 FQGNSA. This CDR3 spans 14 amino acids. The CDR3 DNA reads TGTGCCAGCAGCTTAGACCAGGGAGGAGAGACCCAGTACTTC. It translates to CASSLDQGGETQYF.

This clonotype is termed medium-sized (0.01 to 0.1%). The chain employs TRBV24-1 and TRBJ2-5; D perhaps matches TRBD1 (6 bases). The CDR3 totals 14 residues. V lost 4 bases and J lost 2, with 10 bases in between. Germline CDR1 and CDR2: KGHDR and SFDVKD. CDR3 DNA: TGTGCCACCAGTGACAACAGGGCACAAGAGACCCAGTACTTC. Its translation: CATSDNRAQETQYF.

This clonotype showed up many times. The rearrangement joins TRBV29-1 to TRBJ1-2, with D tentatively TRBD1 (6 bases). The CDR3 runs to 13 residues. The germline V gene has CDR1 SQVTM and CDR2 ANQGSEA. V lost 4 bases, J lost 4 bases, and 13 bases lay in between. The CDR3 spells CSVGQGTLYGYTF. The CDR3 bases are TGCAGCGTTGGACAAGGGACACTCTATGGCTACACCTTC.

Within the sample, this clonotype is large (0.1 to 1%). This rearrangement joins TRBV5-5 to TRBJ2-3, with TRBD1 matching over 9 bases. The CDR3 has 16 residues. Looked up from germline, CDR1 is SGHKS and CDR2 is YYEKEE (reference sequence). J gave up 0 bases and V 4 bases, and 6 bases lay outside the gene matches. The chain's CDR3 is CASSEDRGTSTDTQYF. In nucleotides, the CDR3 is TGTGCCAGCAGCGAGGACAGGGGCACTAGCACAGATACGCAGTATTTT. Looking up the rest from reference TRBV5-5 and TRBJ2-3 gives the full variable domain: DAGVTQSPTHLIKTRGQQVTLRCSPISGHKSVSWYQQVLGQGPQFIFQYYEKEERGRGNFPDRFSARQFPNYSSELNVNALLLGDSALYLCASSEDRGTSTDTQYFGPGTRLTVL.

This clonotype ranks as medium-sized (0.01 to 0.1%). The J gene is TRBJ2-2, the V gene TRBV20-1; TRBD2 might be the D (5 bases). This CDR3 region has 17 residues. V lost 4 bases and J lost 0, with 18 bases in between. Germline V gene lookup returns CDR1 DFQATT and CDR2 SNEGSKA (reference sequence). In DNA, the CDR3 is TGCAGTGCTAAGAGATGGGTCGCGGAGGCGAACACCGGGGAGCTGTTTTTT. This encodes CSAKRWVAEANTGELFF.

This clonotype is deemed medium-sized. A much larger clone differs from this one at a single base, so this may be a read error. The chain combines TRBV20-1 with TRBJ2-1, with TRBD2 matching 14 bases. This CDR3 contains 19 residues. Germline V gene lookup returns CDR1 DFQATT and CDR2 SNEGSKA (reference sequence). CDR3: CRALLTGTSGRGAPNEQFF. CDR3 DNA: TGCAGGGCTCTCCTAACCGGGACTAGCGGGAGAGGGGCCCCCAATGAGCAGTTCTTC.

This clonotype is medium-sized by share. The chain has TRBV4-3 and TRBJ2-7, with 10 positions matching TRBD1. The V and J ends lost 3 bases and 5 bases, in that order; junction bases with no gene match: 7. CDR1 is LGHNA, CDR2 YSLEER, per germline. This CDR3 comprises 15 residues. CDR3 residues: CASSQAGTGVNEQYF. Here the CDR3 DNA reads TGCGCCAGCAGCCAGGCCGGGACAGGGGTTAACGAGCAGTACTTC.

In its sample, this clonotype was seen once. The V call is TRBV28, the J call TRBJ2-3; 7 positions match TRBD1. The CDR3 loop spans 13 amino acids. V was pared by 7 bases and J by 4 bases, with 5 bases of the junction left unmatched. Germline CDR1 and CDR2: MDHEN and SYDVKM. This CDR3 is CASNRDSSDTQYF. CDR3 bases: TGTGCCAGCAACAGGGACAGCTCAGATACGCAGTATTTT.

This clonotype is termed medium-sized. V usage is TRBV20-1 and J usage is TRBJ2-2, with 11 positions matching TRBD2. With V trimmed by 4 bases and J by 7 bases, 11 bases remained unmatched. The length of the CDR3 is 16 residues. Germline V gene lookup returns CDR1 DFQATT and CDR2 SNEGSKA (reference sequence). CDR3 coding DNA: TGCAGTGCTACCACATATAGCGGGAGGGTTAACGGGGAGCTGTTTTTT. This encodes CSATTYSGRVNGELFF.

The CDR3 nucleotides read TGTGCCAGCAGTTTGGGGACAGCTTTTAATGAAAAACTGTTTTTT. Translating gives CASSLGTAFNEKLFF. The rearrangement uses TRBV28 and TRBJ1-4; 7 bases agree with TRBD1. The CDR3 contains 15 residues. The junction had 5 bases not matched to a gene; V was cut back by 3 bases and J by 4 bases. CDR1 and CDR2 (germline): MDHEN, SYDVKM.

Details on this clonotype: This may arise from a read error, as a much more abundant clone is one base away. The chain employs TRBV7-9 and TRBJ2-5, with a tentative D call TRBD2 (5 bases). CDR3 length equals 10 residues. CDR1 is SEHNR, CDR2 FQNEAQ, per germline (reference sequence). CDR3 sequence reads: CVSEGETQYF. CDR3 coding DNA: TGTGTCAGCGAGGGAGAGACCCAGTACTTC.

This clonotype was counted ten times or more. The chain uses TRBV20-1 and TRBJ2-3, with 9 nucleotides matching TRBD2. The CDR3 is 14 residues long. The J segment lost 5 bases and the V segment lost 5 bases, leaving 8 bases of the junction unmatched. Germline CDR1 is DFQATT and CDR2 is SNEGSKA (reference sequence). CDR3 residues: CSARVAGVRDTQYF. The CDR3 coding sequence is TGCAGTGCTCGCGTAGCGGGAGTGAGAGATACGCAGTATTTT.

This clonotype was counted at least ten times. The chain employs TRBV20-1 and TRBJ2-3; perhaps D is TRBD1 or TRBD2 (5 bases each). Germline V CDR1 and CDR2: DFQATT, SNEGSKA (reference sequence). V was shortened by 5 bases and J by 0 bases, with 12 bases between the two germline ends. This CDR3 has 14 residues. This chain's CDR3 is CSAERGTSTDTQYF. In nucleotides, the CDR3 is TGCAGTGCTGAGAGGGGTACTAGCACAGATACGCAGTATTTT.

In this sample, this clonotype turned up many times. This chain links TRBV6-1 with TRBJ2-3; TRBD2 matches 8 bases. The CDR3 consists of 14 residues. Germline V gene lookup returns CDR1 MNHNS and CDR2 SASEGT. The J segment lost 2 bases and the V segment lost 6 bases, leaving 4 bases of the junction unmatched. The CDR3 loop is CASRVAGNTDTQYF. The CDR3 coding sequence is TGTGCCAGCAGAGTAGCGGGAAACACAGATACGCAGTATTTT.

V and J are TRBV7-7 and TRBJ2-5; 14 positions match TRBD2. The germline gives CDR1 SSHAT, CDR2 FNYEAQ (reference sequence). The V segment lost 4 bases and the J segment 5 bases; nucleotides outside the gene matches: 3. The CDR3 consists of 15 residues. Here the CDR3 DNA reads TGTGCCAGCAGCTCGGGGACTAGCGGGAGCGAGACCCAGTACTTC. Residues: CASSSGTSGSETQYF.

The chain uses TRBV20-1 and TRBJ2-3; 11 bases are shared with TRBD2. This CDR3 spans 15 amino acids. CDR1 and CDR2 from the germline V gene are DFQATT and SNEGSKA (reference sequence). J gave up 5 bases and V 3 bases, and 7 bases lay outside the gene matches. Written as DNA, the CDR3 is TGCAGTGCTAGTGGGCTAGCGGGAGGAATAGATACGCAGTATTTT. Its translation: CSASGLAGGIDTQYF.

This clonotype is categorized as medium-sized. The chain recombines TRBV19 with TRBJ2-7; the match to TRBD2 covers 14 bases. CDR1 is LNHDA and CDR2 is SQIVND in the germline V gene (reference sequence). The CDR3 sequence is 20 residues long. V lost 5 bases, J lost 1 base, and 16 bases stayed unmatched. CDR3 nucleotide sequence: TGTGCCAGTAGTCCGCTTCATCACGGGACTAGCGGGAGTTCATCCTACGAGCAGTACTTC. It yields the protein CASSPLHHGTSGSSSYEQYF. The full variable domain, rest sourced from reference TRBV19 and TRBJ2-7, is DGGITQSPKYLFRKEGQNVTLSCEQNLNHDAMYWYRQDPGQGLRLIYYSQIVNDFQKGDIAEGYSVSREKKESFPLTVTSAQKNPTAFYLCASSPLHHGTSGSSSYEQYFGPGTRLTVT.

This clonotype ranks as medium-sized. The rearrangement links TRBV6-5 to TRBJ2-7, with unresolved D. The V end was cut by 0 bases, the J end by 2 bases, with 11 bases between. The germline gives CDR1 MNHEY, CDR2 SVGAGI. This CDR3 is 15 amino acids long. CDR3 protein: CASSYSHRQAYEQYF. CDR3 coding DNA: TGTGCCAGCAGTTACTCTCACCGGCAGGCCTACGAGCAGTACTTC.